A single sample is the source of the 22 T cell receptor beta chains below, sequenced in a study of T cells in localized non-small cell lung cancer. Assay used: immunoSEQ multiplex PCR; TCRdb lists only in-frame clones, some missing. The sample includes around 26,000 clones, roughly 89% of them seen just once. The starting material was peripheral blood, obtained before any cancer treatment. These receptors were taken from a woman between 18 and 49 years old with stage I lung adenocarcinoma.

The chain has TRBV15 and TRBJ1-2; D uncertain. Germline lookup yields CDR1 LNHNV and CDR2 YYDKDF (reference sequence). Trimming left V 0 bases short and J 7 bases short, with 9 bases between. The CDR3 totals 13 residues. For the CDR3, the DNA is TGTGCCACCAGCAGAGATGCGGGGTTTGGCTACACCTTC. It specifies CATSRDAGFGYTF.

This clone was observed a few times. The chain couples TRBV28 to TRBJ2-7; D not certain. This CDR3 is 12 amino acids long. The ends were cut back, 6 bases at V and 0 bases at J, with 6 bases in the middle. Per the germline V gene, CDR1 is MDHEN and CDR2 is SYDVKM. The CDR3 bases are TGTGCCAGCAGGCGATACTCCTACGAGCAGTACTTC. It is translated as CASRRYSYEQYF.

The V call is TRBV12-1, the J call TRBJ2-5; the D call TRBD1 from the table was never checked on the DNA. TRBV12-1 has pseudogene status. This CDR3 region has 13 residues. In DNA, the CDR3 is TGTGCCAGCAGGGGTACAGAGCAAGAGACCCAGTACTTC. It translates to CASRGTEQETQYF.

This chain links TRBV7-8 with TRBJ1-2; a weak D match, TRBD1 (6 bases). V lost 5 bases, J lost 8 bases, and 15 bases lay in between. CDR1 is SGHVS, CDR2 FQNEAQ, per germline. This CDR3 is built from 13 residues. CDR3 sequence (DNA): TGTGCCAGCAGCGTAGACCCTACAGGGGGCTACACCTTC. Protein sequence: CASSVDPTGGYTF.

V usage is TRBV2 and J usage is TRBJ2-1; either TRBD1 or TRBD2 may supply D (5 bases each). The CDR3 contains 11 residues. Germline values: CDR1 SNHLY, CDR2 FYNNEI. V was shortened by 8 bases and J by 9 bases, with 11 bases between the two germline ends. The CDR3 sequence is CASGRDGEQFF. CDR3 DNA sequence: TGTGCCAGCGGACGGGACGGTGAGCAGTTCTTC.

The chain employs TRBV5-5 and TRBJ1-5, with D perhaps TRBD1 (5 bases). Germline lookup yields CDR1 SGHKS and CDR2 YYEKEE (reference sequence). This CDR3 contains 15 residues. V was cut by 1 base and J by 2 bases, with 10 bases left in between. CDR3 DNA sequence: TGTGCCAGCAGCTTGCAGGGAATGGGCAATCAGCCCCAGCATTTT. The encoded protein is CASSLQGMGNQPQHF.

This chain joins TRBV6-5 and TRBJ2-7, with D maybe TRBD1 (5 bases). The CDR3 sequence is 12 residues long. Germline CDR1 reads MNHEY; CDR2 reads SVGAGI. V was clipped by 8 bases and J by 1 base, with 9 bases between them. CDR3 loop: CASGQGSYEQYF. In DNA form, the CDR3 reads TGTGCCAGCGGACAAGGATCCTACGAGCAGTACTTC.

Points on this clone: Germline and junction disagree at one end, which may indicate a read error. The chain carries TRBV7-7 and TRBJ2-5, with 10 bases fitting TRBD1. CDR3 length: 15 residues. Germline loops: CDR1 SSHAT, CDR2 FNYEAQ (reference sequence). CDR3 nucleotide sequence: TGTGCTAGCAGCTCGACAGGGGGCAGGTCAGAGACCCAGTACTTC. This codes for CASSSTGGRSETQYF. The whole variable domain, filled in from reference TRBV7-7 and TRBJ2-5, reads GAGVSQSPRYKVTKRGQDVTLRCDPISSHATLYWYQQALGQGPEFLTYFNYEAQPDKSGLPSDRFSAERPEGSISTLTIQRTEQRDSAMYRCASSSTGGRSETQYFGPGTRLLVL.

As DNA, the CDR3 is TGTGCCTGGAGTCCGGGACAGACTAATGAAAAACTGTTTTTT. This gives the protein CAWSPGQTNEKLFF. V and J are TRBV30 and TRBJ1-4; 7 positions agree with TRBD1. This CDR3 contains 14 residues. The junction had 2 bases not matched to a gene; V was cut back by 2 bases and J by 2 bases. Per the germline V gene, CDR1 is GTSNPN and CDR2 is SVGIG (reference sequence).

V gene TRBV7-2 combines with J gene TRBJ2-1; 7 nucleotides line up with TRBD1. This CDR3 contains 15 residues. V lost 2 bases, J lost 2 bases, and 3 bases stayed unmatched. The germline V gene has CDR1 SGHTA and CDR2 FQGNSA. This CDR3 is CASSLRDSAYNEQFF. The CDR3 DNA is TGTGCCAGCAGCTTAAGGGACAGCGCCTACAATGAGCAGTTCTTC. Full variable domain (rest looked up from reference TRBV7-2 and TRBJ2-1): GAGVSQSPSNKVTEKGKDVELRCDPISGHTALYWYRQSLGQGLEFLIYFQGNSAPDKSGLPSDRFSAERTGGSVSTLTIQRTQQEDSAVYLCASSLRDSAYNEQFFGPGTRLTVL.

The genes are TRBV28 and TRBJ2-7; no definite D call. Trimming left V 2 bases short and J 0 bases short, with 5 bases between. In germline, CDR1 is MDHEN, CDR2 SYDVKM. The CDR3 spans 13 residues. This CDR3 reads CASSLAVSYEQYF. CDR3 in DNA: TGTGCCAGCAGTTTAGCGGTCTCCTACGAGCAGTACTTC. Looking up the rest from reference TRBV28 and TRBJ2-7 gives the full variable domain: DVKVTQSSRYLVKRTGEKVFLECVQDMDHENMFWYRQDPGLGLRLIYFSYDVKMKEKGDIPEGYSVSREKKERFSLILESASTNQTSMYLCASSLAVSYEQYFGPGTRLTVT.

This chain connects TRBV4-1 to TRBJ2-6; no firm D call. Trimming removed 1 base at V and 4 bases at J, with 14 bases between. The CDR3 runs 17 residues. Germline values: CDR1 MGHRA, CDR2 YSYEKL. CDR3 region: CASSQGPGISGANVLTF. The CDR3 nucleotides are TGCGCCAGCAGCCAAGGGCCTGGAATATCGGGGGCCAACGTCCTGACTTTC.

The chain couples TRBV7-2 to TRBJ2-1, with 12 positions matching TRBD2. V was clipped by 6 bases and J by 0 bases; unmatched bases: 9. This CDR3 has 18 residues. The germline gives CDR1 SGHTA, CDR2 FQGNSA. Here the CDR3 reads CASRRGLAGTSSYNEQFF. CDR3 in DNA: TGTGCCAGCAGACGAGGACTAGCGGGGACCAGCTCCTACAATGAGCAGTTCTTC.

The chain combines TRBV11-3 with TRBJ2-7, with 10 bases fitting TRBD2. The V gene's germline CDR1 is SGHNT and CDR2 YENEEA. V gave up 6 bases and J gave up 4 bases; unmatched junction bases: 3. CDR3 length equals 13 residues. DNA of the CDR3: TGTGCCAGCAGAGCGGGAGGGCCGTACGAGCAGTACTTC. Translated, it gives CASRAGGPYEQYF.

The V and J genes are TRBV15 and TRBJ2-1; 15 bases match TRBD2. V shed 1 base, J shed 7 bases, and the junction held 5 bases outside the gene matches. Germline CDR1 reads LNHNV; CDR2 reads YYDKDF (reference sequence). This CDR3 comprises 17 residues. As DNA, the CDR3 is TGTGCCACCAGCAGAGGACCGGGACTAGCGGGAGGTAATGAGCAGTTCTTC. This sequence encodes CATSRGPGLAGGNEQFF.

This chain connects TRBV9 to TRBJ1-2; D ambiguous. Trimming stripped 3 bases from V and 6 bases from J, with 9 bases between. This CDR3 has 12 residues. Germline values: CDR1 SGDLS, CDR2 YYNGEE. The CDR3 region is CASSAPEDGYTF. The DNA of the CDR3 is TGTGCCAGCAGCGCCCCCGAGGATGGCTACACCTTC.

The chain recombines TRBV29-1 with TRBJ2-2; 7 bases align to TRBD1. The CDR3 runs to 15 residues. Per germline, CDR1 SQVTM and CDR2 ANQGSEA. With V trimmed by 6 bases and J by 4 bases, 11 bases remained unmatched. The CDR3 is CSVLLGGGGTGELFF. For the CDR3, the DNA is TGCAGCGTGCTCCTAGGGGGCGGTGGCACCGGGGAGCTGTTTTTT.

This clone was seen more than once but under ten times. The rearrangement uses TRBV30 and TRBJ2-1, with TRBD2 matching over 11 bases. The CDR3 consists of 14 residues. Trimming at V came to 5 bases and at J to 5 bases, leaving 5 bases not matched to a gene. Germline V gives CDR1 GTSNPN, CDR2 SVGIG (reference sequence). CDR3: CAWAPGLADNEQFF. The CDR3 DNA reads as TGTGCCTGGGCCCCGGGACTAGCGGACAATGAGCAGTTCTTC. The full variable domain, in which reference TRBV30 and TRBJ2-1 provide the parts outside the CDR3, is SQTIHQWPATLVQPVGSPLSLECTVEGTSNPNLYWYRQAAGRGLQLLFYSVGIGQISSEVPQNLSASRPQDRQFILSSKKLLLSDSGFYLCAWAPGLADNEQFFGPGTRLTVL.

The DNA for the CDR3 is TGTGCCAGCAGTTTATATACAGGAGAGCGGGGGGCCAACGTCCTGACTTTC. Translation gives CASSLYTGERGANVLTF. The chain combines TRBV28 with TRBJ2-6; perhaps D is TRBD1 or TRBD2 (5 bases each). V was clipped by 1 base and J by 4 bases, with 14 bases between them. The CDR3 is 17 residues long. CDR1 is MDHEN, CDR2 SYDVKM, per germline.

The rearrangement links TRBV7-8 to TRBJ1-2, with unresolved D. The V end was cut by 2 bases, the J end by 7 bases, with 14 bases between. There are 14 residues in the CDR3. The germline V gene encodes CDR1 SGHVS and CDR2 FQNEAQ. Here the CDR3 reads CASSLSQDPTGYTF. The CDR3 nucleotides read TGTGCCAGCAGCTTATCCCAGGACCCCACTGGCTACACCTTC.

This clone was detected once. This sequence joins TRBV9 and TRBJ2-1; a weak D match, TRBD2 (7 bases). Trimming cost V 0 bases and J 8 bases, with 18 bases left between them. The CDR3 spans 16 residues. Looked up from germline, CDR1 is SGDLS and CDR2 is YYNGEE. CDR3: CASSVGEGEGPDEQFF. The CDR3 DNA sequence: TGTGCCAGCAGCGTAGGGGAGGGGGAGGGCCCCGATGAGCAGTTCTTC.

The chain uses TRBV21-1 and TRBJ1-5. TRBV21-1 is a known pseudogene. The CDR3 length is 19 residues. The CDR3 loop is CASSKVRGATGNSNQPQHF. CDR3 nucleotides: TGTGCCAGCAGCAAAGTAAGAGGGGCCACAGGCAATAGCAATCAGCCCCAGCATTTT.